This T cell receptor beta chain was profiled in a study of T cell responses to AZD1222 COVID-19 vaccine. Whole-study context: Researchers grouped second doses given at about 4 or about 12 weeks into one pool. Notes on the study in general: No day 14 peak samples; only post-peak repertoires were characterized. Only a handful of AZD1222 recipients, roughly 6 in all, had baseline seropositivity.

V was clipped by 3 bases and J by 7 bases; unmatched bases: 11. CDR1 is DFQATT, CDR2 SNEGSKA, per germline (reference sequence). CDR3 length: 14 residues. Clones were sequenced by immunoSEQ multiplex PCR, and TCRdb holds only the in-frame ones, with some missing. The data contain roughly 130,000 clones, 80% to 90% of them singletons. Worth noting for this clone: The antigen is unknown.

The V gene is TRBV20-1, the J gene TRBJ2-7, with 8 positions matching TRBD2. The sequence derives from an adult in good health. The sequencing used peripheral blood, collected on day 0 of AZD1222 vaccination. CDR3 nucleotide sequence: TGCAGTGCTAGTTCCCTAGCGGGTCGGGGGGAGCAGTACTTC. It is translated as CSASSLAGRGEQYF.